The present TCR beta chain was sequenced within a study of beta chain features in type 1 diabetes. On this clone itself: The antigen is unknown.

Based on CD45RO/CCR7/CD25/CD127/CD95/CD27, CD4+ regulatory, stem cell-like memory, naive and central memory cells were sorted. All of the isolated RNA was reverse transcribed, so expressed TCRB transcripts were sequenced. Assay: immunoSEQ multiplex PCR; the TCRdb copy retains only in-frame clones and omits some. The table has around 430,000 clones, 25% to 35% seen once; the top ten hold more than 0.055%. The study, taken as a whole, reports: Whether HLA type influences TCRB rearrangement remained unresolved here. VDJ junctions in type 1 diabetes patients carried more deletions and fewer insertions.

Sequencing was performed on naive CD4+ T cells from blood. The TCR sequence derives from a man aged 18 to 30 in good health.

The CDR3 here is CSVEQITGGRFYGYTF. In DNA form, the CDR3 reads TGCAGCGTTGAACAAATAACAGGGGGCCGTTTCTATGGCTACACCTTC. V is TRBV29-1 and J is TRBJ1-2; 9 nucleotides line up with TRBD1. The CDR3 loop spans 16 amino acids. V gave up 2 bases and J gave up 4 bases; unmatched junction bases: 11. The germline V gene has CDR1 SQVTM and CDR2 ANQGSEA.